The TCR beta chain described here comes from a study of blood T cell repertoires in COVID-19. About the research overall: T cells, B-cell-depleted T cells, or PBMCs provided the cDNA or gDNA that served as material.

Source study methods: Amplification of reference gene primers was used by the study to estimate nucleated cell counts. Some clones are missing from TCRdb's copy, which holds only in-frame ones; the method was immunoSEQ multiplex PCR. V and J calls and clone size are given by that table; D and trimming were obtained from the DNA. The sample includes approximately 90,000 clones, roughly 89% of them seen just once. The Seattle patients, enrolled during active infection, were followed longitudinally. The CDR3 totals 13 residues. The V end lost 8 bases, the J end lost 0 bases, and 11 bases lay between the germline ends. CDR1 is SQVTM and CDR2 is ANQGSEA in the germline V gene.

Sample: peripheral blood. The sequence was collected from a man aged 55-75 years with COVID-19, enrolled during active disease. This chain uses TRBV29-1 with TRBJ2-1, with D perhaps TRBD2 (6 bases). As DNA, the CDR3 is TGCAGCCTTTCTAGCGACTCCTACAATGAGCAGTTCTTC. Translating gives CSLSSDSYNEQFF.